The TCR beta chain under discussion was sequenced for a study of T cell repertoires in cytomegalovirus infection (dated by TCRdb to the late 2010s). As for the study more broadly: Donor HLA type was relevant to the analysis, because carriage of CMV infection together with the matching HLA type was indicated by public TCR beta signatures. What the authors observed across the whole study: Cumulative frequency of public TCR beta family members discriminated carriers of CMV infection plus the relevant HLA type in this cohort and an independent approximately 400-donor cohort. The ex vivo response was dominated by HLA-C-restricted CMV-specific TCR beta clonotypes, which also provided the single most frequent clonotype in two of eight donors.

Instrument on record: Illumina HiSeq 1500. The raw public data were reprocessed by TCRdb itself: fastp quality trimming at Q25, MiXCR clonotype calling, in-frame beta chains only. Rows are unified per CDR3 protein, each entry keeping the most common DNA and genes. The sample table holds roughly 500,000 distinct CDR3 sequences, of which approximately 16% were seen once. Of the sample, 20% to 30% is held by the ten largest clones. This clonotype was seen only a few times. No cognate antigen has been identified for it. No much larger clone is present one base from it, and per-base qualities are unavailable. The receptor was isolated from a human donor in good health (CMV status not recorded). Some clones in this sample may be carry-over from other donors' samples. The sample consisted of CD8+ T cells from PBMCs.

For the CDR3, the sequence is CASSDVDYTGELFF. The DNA sequence is as follows: TGTGCCAGCAGTGATGTGGATTACACCGGGGAGCTGTTTTTT. The chain uses TRBV6-6 and TRBJ2-2; the D gene is not confidently resolved. Including the terminal cysteine and phenylalanine, the CDR3 comprises 14 residues. The DNA shown is the 42-base CDR3, in frame from base 1. CDR1 MNHNY and CDR2 SVGAGI were looked up in the germline V gene (reference sequence). V is cut by 5 bases and J by 3 bases, and the space between the germline ends is 10 bases.